Included here is one TCR beta chain sequence, with context. What it recognizes is unknown. In the study's own analysis: The authors compared patient CD8+ clones larger than 1% against published virus-specific TCRB sequences. Only a few of these clones matched. This table comes from immunoSEQ multiplex PCR, and its TCRdb copy is limited to in-frame clones, with some not included. V, J and clone size were drawn from that table, and D and trimming were deduced from the DNA. The table lists 12,000 to 15,000 clones, over 80% of them singletons. This entry comes from a study of somatic mutations in cytotoxic T cells in rheumatoid arthritis. Study results and caveats: Rheumatoid arthritis patients, but not healthy controls, exhibited increasing CD8+ clonality with age.

The V and J ends lost 4 bases and 0 bases, in that order; junction bases with no gene match: 5. Germline lookup yields CDR1 SNHLY and CDR2 FYNNEI. This CDR3 comprises 15 residues. Purity of the CD4+ and CD8+ cells, isolated by positive magnetic bead selection, was checked by flow cytometry. Sequencing was performed on CD4+ T cells sorted from blood. The source of this sequence is a man between 65 and 85 years old with rheumatoid arthritis. The chain links TRBV2 to TRBJ2-5; 7 positions match TRBD1. CDR3: CASSGSGGNQETQYF. The CDR3 DNA reads TGTGCCAGCAGTGGGTCAGGGGGTAACCAAGAGACCCAGTACTTC.